The 20 T cell receptor beta chains below come from one sample, sequenced in a study of CDR3 diversity in severe acne. TCRdb re-called the PCR reads through MiXCR, storing one row per CDR3 protein. The sample gives fewer than 90,000 distinct CDR3 sequences, over 40% of which show up once; roughly 13% is in the top ten. The sequenced material came from blood. The origin of the receptors is a male donor in good health, without acne.

This clonotype has a single count. At one of its ends the junction is not consistent with the germline gene, which may arise from a read error. The chain's CDR3 is CSAGPTWETQYF. CDR3 sequence (DNA): TGCAGTGCCGGCCCAACGTGGGAGACCCAATACTTC. The chain is built from TRBV20-1 and TRBJ2-5, with D perhaps matching TRBD2 (5 bases). The CDR3 sequence is 12 residues long. Per germline, CDR1 DFQATT and CDR2 SNEGSKA (reference sequence).

The J gene is TRBJ2-1, the V gene TRBV9; 15 nucleotides match TRBD2. Trimming removed 3 bases from V and 9 bases from J; junction bases left unmatched: 4. The CDR3 runs 15 residues. Germline CDR1 reads SGDLS; CDR2 reads YYNGEE. In nucleotides, the CDR3 is TGTGCCAGCAGCGGGACTAGCGGGGGGGCGGGTGAGCAGTTCTTC. Amino acids: CASSGTSGGAGEQFF.

This chain links TRBV19 with TRBJ1-3; D is unresolved. CDR1 and CDR2 (germline): LNHDA, SQIVND (reference sequence). The CDR3 covers 13 residues. V was clipped by 6 bases and J by 0 bases, with 6 bases between them. CDR3 nucleotide sequence: TGTGCCAGTAGCGCAGCCTCTGGAAACACCATATATTTT. Protein product: CASSAASGNTIYF.

The genes are TRBV5-6 and TRBJ2-7, with no clear D. The CDR3 is 12 amino acids. V lost 2 bases, J lost 5 bases, and 8 bases lay in between. Germline CDR1 reads SGHDT; CDR2 reads YYEEEE. In nucleotides, the CDR3 is TGTGCCAGCAGCTTTACCCCCAACGAGCAGTACTTC. Its translation: CASSFTPNEQYF. Looking up the rest from reference TRBV5-6 and TRBJ2-7 gives the full variable domain: DAGVTQSPTHLIKTRGQQVTLRCSPKSGHDTVSWYQQALGQGPQFIFQYYEEEERQRGNFPDRFSGHQFPNYSSELNVNALLLGDSALYLCASSFTPNEQYFGPGTRLTVT.

The chain has TRBV9 and TRBJ1-5; D remains ambiguous. This CDR3 has 12 amino acids. The germline CDR1 and CDR2 sequences are SGDLS and YYNGEE. Trimming left V 7 bases short and J 6 bases short, with 11 bases between. This chain's CDR3 is CASSSEGQPQHF. The DNA of the CDR3 is TGTGCCAGCTCGTCAGAGGGTCAGCCCCAGCATTTT.

V gene TRBV4-2 combines with J gene TRBJ2-7; 7 nucleotides agree with TRBD2. The CDR3 contains 16 residues. The V gene end was trimmed by 6 bases and the J gene end by 9 bases; junction bases not matched to a gene: 20. Looked up from germline, CDR1 is LGHNA and CDR2 is YNFKEQ. CDR3 bases: TGTGCCAGCAGTCAATCTTCCTTAGCGGGCGGTGAAGTGCAGTACTTC. Translated, it gives CASSQSSLAGGEVQYF.

The V call is TRBV20-1, the J call TRBJ2-7; D is possibly TRBD2 (5 bases). This CDR3 spans 14 amino acids. Between the trimmed V and J ends, which lost 3 bases and 4 bases, there was a span of 16 bases. From germline, CDR1 is DFQATT and CDR2 SNEGSKA (reference sequence). CDR3: CSASRGECYYEQYF. CDR3 in DNA: TGCAGTGCTAGCCGGGGAGAGTGTTATTACGAGCAGTACTTC.

The CDR3 DNA reads TGCAGCTTTGTCACTAGCGCCGACGAGCAGTACTTC. It translates to CSFVTSADEQYF. The chain joins TRBV29-1 to TRBJ2-7, with 7 bases matching TRBD2. The CDR3 runs 12 residues. Germline lookup yields CDR1 SQVTM and CDR2 ANQGSEA. The V gene end was trimmed by 8 bases and the J gene end by 5 bases; junction bases not matched to a gene: 9.

Remarks on this clonotype: One end of the junction fails to match germline, which may point to a read error. The CDR3 DNA reads as TGCGCCAGCAGTTTATCGCAGGGGCCCAATTCACCCCTCCACTTC. It codes for CASSLSQGPNSPLHF. This chain joins TRBV6-5 and TRBJ1-6; D perhaps matches TRBD1 (6 bases). This CDR3 spans 15 amino acids. Germline CDR1 reads MNHEY; CDR2 reads SVGAGI.

This clonotype was counted a few times. The chain links TRBV5-6 to TRBJ1-2; D possibly corresponds to TRBD1 (5 bases). There are 14 residues in the CDR3. Germline loops: CDR1 SGHDT, CDR2 YYEEEE. V gave up 3 bases and J gave up 7 bases, with 16 bases separating them. The CDR3: CASSWRGGVAGYTF. The CDR3 DNA reads TGTGCCAGCAGCTGGAGGGGAGGGGTAGCTGGCTACACCTTC.

The V call is TRBV9, the J call TRBJ2-5; 10 nucleotides match TRBD2. The CDR3 runs to 17 residues. Germline values: CDR1 SGDLS, CDR2 YYNGEE. With 4 bases clipped from V and 5 bases from J, the junction kept 14 bases outside the gene matches. CDR3 in DNA: TGTGCCAGCAGCCCCCACACTAGCGGGATACGGGAGGAGACCCAGTACTTC. Amino acids: CASSPHTSGIREETQYF.

The chain joins TRBV10-3 to TRBJ2-2; 12 positions agree with TRBD2. J was trimmed by 3 bases and V by 8 bases; bases with no gene match: 10. Germline V gene data show CDR1 as ENHRY and CDR2 as SYGVKD. The CDR3 length is 17 residues. The CDR3 is CAIGASGGVGDTGELFF. The DNA for the CDR3 is TGTGCCATCGGTGCTAGCGGGGGGGTAGGCGACACCGGGGAGCTGTTTTTT.

This clonotype showed up just a few times. The rearrangement joins TRBV20-1 to TRBJ2-7; D gene ambiguous. The CDR3 extends over 13 amino acids. Trimming shortened V by 6 bases and J by 1 base, and 13 bases separated the two germline ends. CDR1 is DFQATT and CDR2 is SNEGSKA in the germline V gene (reference sequence). The CDR3, as DNA: TGCAGTGCCAGCAGTTACGGTTCCTACGAGCAGTACTTC. Translating gives CSASSYGSYEQYF.

This clonotype was recorded at least ten times. The genes are TRBV9 and TRBJ2-7, with D possibly being TRBD2 (6 bases). The germline V and J ends were trimmed by 3 bases and 6 bases, with 13 bases remaining between them. The CDR3 contains 13 residues. Germline V CDR1 and CDR2: SGDLS, YYNGEE. The DNA for the CDR3 is TGTGCCAGCAGCGAAATAGGGACTTCCGAGCAGTACTTC. Its translation is CASSEIGTSEQYF.

CDR3 coding DNA: TGTGCCAGCAGACAAAGGGGTACTGAAGCTTTCTTT. It yields the protein CASRQRGTEAFF. V usage is TRBV6-1 and J usage is TRBJ1-1, with D possibly being TRBD1 (5 bases). V was clipped by 6 bases and J by 5 bases, with 10 bases between them. This CDR3 is built from 12 residues. CDR1 and CDR2 (germline): MNHNS, SASEGT.

The J gene is TRBJ2-7, the V gene TRBV5-6, with D perhaps TRBD1 (5 bases). Germline values: CDR1 SGHDT, CDR2 YYEEEE. The CDR3 has 14 residues. V was clipped by 3 bases and J by 0 bases, with 10 bases between them. The CDR3 is CASSSTGNSYEQYF. As DNA, the CDR3 is TGTGCCAGCAGCTCCACAGGAAACTCCTACGAGCAGTACTTC.

In nucleotides, the CDR3 is TGTGCCAGCAGCCAAGATCAAGAGTATAGCGGGAGGGCCTACGAGCATTTT. Protein product: CASSQDQEYSGRAYEHF. The chain recombines TRBV4-2 with TRBJ1-5, with unresolved D. Germline values: CDR1 LGHNA, CDR2 YNFKEQ. Trimming pared 0 bases from V and 14 bases from J, leaving 26 bases between. This CDR3 is built from 17 residues.

At least ten counts were recorded for this clonotype. V is TRBV28 and J is TRBJ2-7; 8 nucleotides match TRBD2. This CDR3 comprises 15 residues. V was pared by 5 bases and J by 2 bases, with 8 bases of the junction left unmatched. CDR1 MDHEN and CDR2 SYDVKM come from the germline V gene. The CDR3 region is CASSIPEGLAYEQYF. Here the CDR3 DNA reads TGTGCCAGCAGTATCCCCGAGGGACTAGCCTACGAGCAGTACTTC.

In regard to this clonotype: The junction departs from germline at one end; a sequencing error may be responsible. In DNA form, the CDR3 reads TGTGCTAGCAGCTTAGGTCGGGGGTTCGGCGAGCAGTACTTC. Its protein product is CASSLGRGFGEQYF. The chain carries TRBV7-7 and TRBJ2-7, with D possibly being TRBD2 (6 bases). The CDR3 spans 14 residues. Germline CDR1 reads SSHAT; CDR2 reads FNYEAQ (reference sequence).

This clonotype was detected many times. V gene TRBV6-1 combines with J gene TRBJ2-3; TRBD1 agrees at 9 bases. The V gene end was trimmed by 4 bases and the J gene end by 2 bases; junction bases not matched to a gene: 7. The CDR3 totals 16 residues. Looked up from germline, CDR1 is MNHNS and CDR2 is SASEGT. CDR3 sequence: CASSARDRDVTDTQYF. The CDR3 DNA follows: TGTGCCAGCAGTGCAAGGGACAGGGACGTCACAGATACGCAGTATTTT.